The subject of this entry is one TCR beta chain. What it binds is unknown. Sorted cell numbers of about 17,000 to 1,000,000, with 10%, 30% or 50% RNA, served as input for naive CD8 libraries. Researchers sorted naive CD8 T cells as cells that were CD8+CD4-CCR7+CD45RA+. This entry belongs to a study of molecular identifiers for immune sequencing clone quantification. Study-level background: Four of five RNA aliquots from roughly 21,000 or 96,000 naive CD8 T cells were sequenced. Findings of the study overall: Spiked Jurkat TCR RNA equivalent to one cell reportedly surfaced among some 990,000 naive cells.

Germline CDR1 reads DFQATT; CDR2 reads SNEGSKA (reference sequence). This CDR3 has 14 residues. Trimming at V came to 0 bases and at J to 2 bases, leaving 2 bases not matched to a gene. MiXCR was run by TCRdb on the PCR reads, yielding one entry per CDR3 protein. Among hundreds of thousands of distinct CDR3 sequences listed, about 25% were seen once. The chain links TRBV20-1 to TRBJ2-7; 9 bases map to TRBD1. Sequencing used naive CD8+ T cells from blood, with Jurkat cell RNA spiked in. Regarding subset: FACS-sorted CD8+CD4-CCR7+CD45RA+ naive T cells. The TCR originated in a human donor in good health. Some libraries in this study had Jurkat cell RNA spiked in. CDR3 region: CSARDRQGAYEQYF. For the CDR3, the DNA is TGCAGTGCTAGAGATCGACAGGGGGCCTACGAGCAGTACTTC.